This T cell receptor beta chain was sequenced in a study of T cell repertoires in cytomegalovirus infection. Study at large: As its CMV epitopes, the study selected recently identified HLA-C-restricted and well-studied HLA-B-restricted targets. Carrying CMV and the relevant HLA type showed in public TCR beta signatures. Study-level points and caveats: The response measured ex vivo was dominated by TCR beta clonotypes (HLA-C-restricted and CMV-specific). Cumulative frequency (of public TCR beta family members) identified carriers of CMV plus the relevant HLA.

TCRdb used MiXCR to reprocess the reads, holding one entry per CDR3 protein. The sample comprises roughly 730,000 distinct CDR3 sequences, around a third of which are singletons, and about 20% rests with the top ten. The CDR3 is made up of 20 amino acids. V lost 3 bases and J lost 2; bases outside the gene matches: 15. To note about this clonotype: The antigen is not known.

The J gene is TRBJ2-7, the V gene TRBV23-1; 14 nucleotides align to TRBD2. TRBV23-1 falls under the ORF class, with uncertain function. The input for sequencing was cultured PBMCs, taken from culture after CMV antigen stimulation. This TCR was recovered from a human donor in good health (CMV status not recorded). Some clones in this sample may be carry-over from other donors' samples. The CDR3 reads CASSHPPGTSGSKGAYEQYF. CDR3 DNA: TGCGCCAGCAGTCACCCCCCCGGGACTAGCGGGAGCAAGGGGGCCTACGAGCAGTACTTC.